These T cell receptor beta chains were read from a single sample in a study of shared clonotypes between healthy human individuals. The table came from immunoSEQ multiplex PCR; TCRdb's copy has only in-frame clones and leaves some out. The sample has some 2.1 million clones, about 95% seen once. Sequenced material: naive CD8+ T cells sorted from blood. These receptors were collected from a man younger than 35 in good health. Both conserved end residues are part of each CDR3. The order of the fields is clone size, J gene, D gene, V gene, CDR3 protein, CDR3 DNA. D genes are given only for firm matches. Size is omitted from some rows. Given values are once, few, many or a class for expanded clones.

clone size: -
J gene: TRBJ1-3
D gene: -
V gene: TRBV4-3
CDR3 protein: CASSQDGGGSGNTIYF
CDR3 DNA: TGCGCCAGCAGCCAAGATGGTGGTGGCTCTGGAAACACCATATATTTT

clone size: -
J gene: TRBJ2-7
D gene: TRBD2
V gene: TRBV13
CDR3 protein: CASSLAGLAGGYEQYF
CDR3 DNA: TGTGCCAGCAGCTTAGCCGGACTAGCGGGAGGCTACGAGCAGTACTTC

clone size: -
J gene: TRBJ2-7
D gene: -
V gene: TRBV7-9
CDR3 protein: CASSFTEGYEQYF
CDR3 DNA: TGTGCCAGCAGCTTCACTGAGGGCTACGAGCAGTACTTC

clone size: -
J gene: TRBJ2-3
D gene: -
V gene: TRBV6-5
CDR3 protein: CASSYSEGTDTQYF
CDR3 DNA: TGTGCCAGCAGTTACTCGGAGGGAACAGATACGCAGTATTTT

clone size: -
J gene: TRBJ1-5
D gene: -
V gene: TRBV2
CDR3 protein: CASSWEEYSNQPQHF
CDR3 DNA: TGTGCCAGCAGTTGGGAGGAATATAGCAATCAGCCCCAGCATTTT

clone size: -
J gene: TRBJ2-1
D gene: TRBD1
V gene: TRBV18
CDR3 protein: CASSPWWDRGPPGSYNEQFF
CDR3 DNA: TGTGCCAGCTCACCATGGTGGGACAGGGGCCCCCCTGGCTCCTACAATGAGCAGTTCTTC

clone size: -
J gene: TRBJ2-7
D gene: -
V gene: TRBV9
CDR3 protein: CASSVVGGYEQYF
CDR3 DNA: TGTGCCAGCAGCGTAGTCGGAGGCTACGAGCAGTACTTC

clone size: -
J gene: TRBJ1-1
D gene: -
V gene: TRBV4-3
CDR3 protein: CASSQGAVNTEAFF
CDR3 DNA: TGCGCCAGCAGCCAAGGGGCGGTGAACACTGAAGCTTTCTTT

clone size: once
J gene: TRBJ2-3
D gene: -
V gene: TRBV27
CDR3 protein: CASSDLSTDTQYF
CDR3 DNA: TGTGCCAGCAGTGACCTTAGCACAGATACGCAGTATTTT

clone size: -
J gene: TRBJ2-7
D gene: -
V gene: TRBV27
CDR3 protein: CASSLFRDSVHEQYF
CDR3 DNA: TGTGCCAGCAGTTTGTTCCGGGACTCAGTCCACGAGCAGTACTTC

clone size: -
J gene: TRBJ1-1
D gene: -
V gene: TRBV6-6
CDR3 protein: CASSYSATVTEAFF
CDR3 DNA: TGTGCCAGCAGTTACTCGGCGACAGTCACTGAAGCTTTCTTT

clone size: -
J gene: TRBJ2-3
D gene: -
V gene: TRBV14
CDR3 protein: CASSQDRTDTQYF
CDR3 DNA: TGTGCCAGCAGCCAAGATCGGACAGATACGCAGTATTTT

clone size: -
J gene: TRBJ1-1
D gene: -
V gene: TRBV2
CDR3 protein: CASYLNTEAFF
CDR3 DNA: TGTGCCAGCTACCTGAACACTGAAGCTTTCTTT

clone size: -
J gene: TRBJ2-1
D gene: -
V gene: TRBV27
CDR3 protein: CASNKGDTSWNEQFF
CDR3 DNA: TGTGCCAGCAATAAGGGGGACACTAGCTGGAATGAGCAGTTCTTC

clone size: -
J gene: TRBJ1-1
D gene: -
V gene: TRBV4-1
CDR3 protein: CASSQKQGSNTEAFF
CDR3 DNA: TGCGCCAGCAGCCAAAAACAGGGTTCAAACACTGAAGCTTTCTTT

clone size: -
J gene: TRBJ1-1
D gene: -
V gene: TRBV9
CDR3 protein: CASSVAKALNTEAFF
CDR3 DNA: TGTGCCAGCAGCGTAGCAAAGGCACTGAACACTGAAGCTTTCTTT

clone size: -
J gene: TRBJ2-1
D gene: -
V gene: TRBV6-1
CDR3 protein: CASSFQIRDEQFF
CDR3 DNA: TGTGCCAGCAGTTTCCAGATCCGGGATGAGCAGTTCTTC

clone size: -
J gene: TRBJ2-1
D gene: -
V gene: TRBV4-3
CDR3 protein: CASSQVGSNEQFF
CDR3 DNA: TGCGCCAGCAGCCAAGTCGGTAGTAATGAGCAGTTCTTC

clone size: -
J gene: TRBJ1-4
D gene: TRBD1
V gene: TRBV28
CDR3 protein: CASTPDRYNEKLFF
CDR3 DNA: TGTGCCAGCACCCCGGACAGGTATAATGAAAAACTGTTTTTT

clone size: -
J gene: TRBJ2-1
D gene: TRBD1
V gene: TRBV13
CDR3 protein: CASSSTGGQERNEQFF
CDR3 DNA: TGTGCCAGCAGCTCCACCGGGGGACAGGAGAGGAATGAGCAGTTCTTC

clone size: -
J gene: TRBJ1-5
D gene: -
V gene: TRBV6-5
CDR3 protein: CASSPGGGGQPQHF
CDR3 DNA: TGTGCCAGCAGTCCCGGTGGGGGTGGTCAGCCCCAGCATTTT

clone size: -
J gene: TRBJ1-1
D gene: -
V gene: TRBV7-9
CDR3 protein: CASSSLGVGEAFF
CDR3 DNA: TGTGCCAGCAGCTCCTTAGGGGTGGGTGAAGCTTTCTTT

clone size: once
J gene: TRBJ2-2
D gene: -
V gene: TRBV9
CDR3 protein: CASNPSASGELFF
CDR3 DNA: TGTGCCAGCAACCCATCGGCCTCCGGGGAGCTGTTTTTT

clone size: -
J gene: TRBJ2-1
D gene: TRBD2
V gene: TRBV19
CDR3 protein: CASSHGLAESSYNEQFF
CDR3 DNA: TGTGCCAGTAGTCACGGACTAGCGGAAAGCTCCTACAATGAGCAGTTCTTC

clone size: once
J gene: TRBJ2-5
D gene: -
V gene: TRBV6-5
CDR3 protein: CASSYSTSGQETQYF
CDR3 DNA: TGTGCCAGCAGTTACTCAACTAGTGGCCAAGAGACCCAGTACTTC

clone size: -
J gene: TRBJ1-1
D gene: -
V gene: TRBV11-2
CDR3 protein: CASSLGGGNTEAFF
CDR3 DNA: TGTGCCAGCAGCTTAGGCGGGGGGAACACTGAAGCTTTCTTT

clone size: -
J gene: TRBJ2-7
D gene: -
V gene: TRBV27
CDR3 protein: CASSMGHTYEQYF
CDR3 DNA: TGTGCCAGCAGTATGGGACACACCTACGAGCAGTACTTC

clone size: -
J gene: TRBJ2-2
D gene: TRBD2
V gene: TRBV7-2
CDR3 protein: CASSLASSRTSGGYTGELFF
CDR3 DNA: TGTGCCAGCAGCCTAGCCTCTTCAAGGACTAGCGGGGGGTACACCGGGGAGCTGTTTTTT

clone size: -
J gene: TRBJ2-7
D gene: -
V gene: TRBV29-1
CDR3 protein: CSMRTGTGEQYF
CDR3 DNA: TGCAGCATGCGGACGGGGACGGGGGAGCAGTACTTC

clone size: -
J gene: TRBJ1-5
D gene: -
V gene: TRBV6-1
CDR3 protein: CASSEHIKYSNQPQHF
CDR3 DNA: TGTGCCAGCAGTGAACACATAAAATATAGCAATCAGCCCCAGCATTTT

clone size: -
J gene: TRBJ1-1
D gene: TRBD1
V gene: TRBV4-1
CDR3 protein: CASSQEVTGGKGNTEAFF
CDR3 DNA: TGCGCCAGCAGCCAAGAGGTGACAGGGGGCAAAGGGAACACTGAAGCTTTCTTT

clone size: -
J gene: TRBJ1-2
D gene: -
V gene: TRBV27
CDR3 protein: CASSLSPGGVYGYTF
CDR3 DNA: TGTGCCAGCAGTTTATCCCCGGGGGGAGTCTATGGCTACACCTTC

clone size: -
J gene: TRBJ2-2
D gene: TRBD1
V gene: TRBV19
CDR3 protein: CASSLTQGLSHTGELFF
CDR3 DNA: TGTGCCAGTAGCCTAACACAGGGGTTATCCCACACCGGGGAGCTGTTTTTT

clone size: -
J gene: TRBJ2-7
D gene: TRBD1
V gene: TRBV7-9
CDR3 protein: CASSHSGTGSYEQYF
CDR3 DNA: TGTGCCAGCAGTCACTCCGGGACAGGGTCCTACGAGCAGTACTTC

clone size: few
J gene: TRBJ1-1
D gene: -
V gene: TRBV19
CDR3 protein: CASSIWGNTEAFF
CDR3 DNA: TGTGCCAGTAGTATATGGGGAAACACTGAAGCTTTCTTT

clone size: -
J gene: TRBJ2-5
D gene: TRBD1
V gene: TRBV4-2
CDR3 protein: CASSQEQGAGETQYF
CDR3 DNA: TGTGCCAGCAGCCAAGAACAGGGGGCTGGTGAGACCCAGTACTTC

clone size: -
J gene: TRBJ2-7
D gene: -
V gene: TRBV19
CDR3 protein: CASSYGGEQYF
CDR3 DNA: TGTGCCAGTAGTTACGGGGGAGAGCAGTACTTC

clone size: -
J gene: TRBJ2-5
D gene: -
V gene: TRBV11-3
CDR3 protein: CASSLSPLTGETQYF
CDR3 DNA: TGTGCCAGCAGCTTATCCCCGTTAACAGGGGAGACCCAGTACTTC

clone size: once
J gene: TRBJ1-5
D gene: -
V gene: TRBV5-6
CDR3 protein: CASSLSAGGTQPQHF
CDR3 DNA: TGTGCCAGCAGCTTATCCGCGGGGGGCACTCAGCCCCAGCATTTT

clone size: -
J gene: TRBJ1-2
D gene: -
V gene: TRBV7-9
CDR3 protein: CASRPAAPFEGYTF
CDR3 DNA: TGTGCCAGCAGACCCGCAGCCCCCTTTGAGGGCTACACCTTC

clone size: -
J gene: TRBJ2-1
D gene: -
V gene: TRBV21-1
CDR3 protein: CAKSKEEGLREQFF
CDR3 DNA: TGTGCCAAGAGCAAAGAGGAGGGACTTAGGGAGCAGTTCTTC

clone size: -
J gene: TRBJ1-2
D gene: -
V gene: TRBV6-5
CDR3 protein: CASSYSTGPITYGYTF
CDR3 DNA: TGTGCCAGCAGTTACTCAACAGGGCCTATTACTTATGGCTACACCTTC

clone size: -
J gene: TRBJ1-1
D gene: -
V gene: TRBV7-9
CDR3 protein: CASSSTSGNTEAFF
CDR3 DNA: TGTGCCAGCAGCTCAACTTCGGGGAACACTGAAGCTTTCTTT

clone size: once
J gene: TRBJ2-2
D gene: TRBD1
V gene: TRBV5-6
CDR3 protein: CASSFRDRVATGELFF
CDR3 DNA: TGTGCCAGCAGCTTCAGAGACAGGGTGGCCACCGGGGAGCTGTTTTTT

clone size: -
J gene: TRBJ2-7
D gene: -
V gene: TRBV7-9
CDR3 protein: CASSASLSDSYEQYF
CDR3 DNA: TGTGCCAGCAGCGCGAGCCTGTCTGATTCCTACGAGCAGTACTTC

clone size: -
J gene: TRBJ1-6
D gene: -
V gene: TRBV28
CDR3 protein: CASSPIRTDNYNSPLHF
CDR3 DNA: TGTGCCAGCAGCCCTATCCGGACAGACAACTATAATTCACCCCTCCACTTT

clone size: once
J gene: TRBJ1-2
D gene: TRBD1
V gene: TRBV15
CDR3 protein: CATSPETGVYGYTF
CDR3 DNA: TGTGCCACCAGTCCCGAGACAGGGGTCTATGGCTACACCTTC